This TCR beta chain comes out of a study of CD8 T cells in ankylosing spondylitis. This clonotype showed up just a few times. Unmatched junction bases numbered 16, after V lost 7 bases and J lost 5 bases. This CDR3 region has 16 residues. MiXCR, applied by TCRdb to the 5' RACE reads, yields one record per CDR3 protein. This sample has about 250,000 distinct CDR3 sequences; over 30% occur once, and the top ten carry about 4.2%. The sample consisted of blood, either unsorted or a sorted T cell fraction (not recorded which). This chain connects TRBV12-3 or TRBV12-4 to TRBJ1-1; 7 nucleotides match TRBD1. This TCR was sampled from a male donor with ankylosing spondylitis or in good health (not recorded which). In DNA, the CDR3 is TGTGCCAGCACGCGTCCGGGCGGGACAGATCTAACTGAAGCTTTCTTT. It yields the protein CASTRPGGTDLTEAFF.